This TCR beta chain was retrieved from a study of regulatory T cells in long-lasting Graves disease. The wider study: Treatment with antithyroid drugs for over 5 years, together with positive TSH receptor antibodies, meant persistent Graves' disease.

Specified time point: persistent/refractory GD, antithyroid drugs over 5 years with positive TRAb. PBMCs provided the RNA from which the TCR library was made. Germline loops: CDR1 KGHSH, CDR2 LQKENI. Deletions cut 8 bases from V and 0 bases from J, with 10 bases between. The CDR3 contains 13 residues. Many counts were recorded for this clonotype. CDR3 regions were amplified by Arm-PCR using iRepertoire HTBI primers to build TCR beta libraries. Per the original methods: Overall, samples carried approximately 60 TRBV and 13 to 15 TRBJ segments. TCRdb fed the multiplex PCR reads into MiXCR, producing one record per CDR3 protein. The V and J calls come from TCRdb's annotation, not from the publication. The repertoire has around 340,000 distinct CDR3 sequences, about 19% of them found once; the top ten carry 25% to 35%.

Source: peripheral blood mononuclear cells (PBMCs), taken when the disease was refractory, from a patient treated with antithyroid drugs. The sequence was collected from a female donor with Graves disease. The rearrangement links TRBV18 to TRBJ1-2; D gene uncertain. In nucleotides, the CDR3 is TGTGCCAGCAGCCCCACCACTAACTATGGCTACACCTTC. Translated, it gives CASSPTTNYGYTF.